Each of the 20 T cell receptor beta chains below was sequenced from the same sample in a study of T cell repertoires in cytomegalovirus infection. TCRdb reprocessed the reads via MiXCR and lists one record per CDR3 protein. Among roughly 180,000 distinct CDR3 sequences listed, over 25% were seen once. The sequencing sample was made of PBMCs. The receptors here all came from a human donor in good health (CMV status not recorded). Some clones in this sample may be carry-over from other donors' samples.

The J gene is TRBJ2-1, the V gene TRBV7-9; 7 bases match TRBD1. Trimming at V came to 5 bases and at J to 0 bases, leaving 7 bases not matched to a gene. The CDR3 contains 16 residues. The germline V gene encodes CDR1 SEHNR and CDR2 FQNEAQ (reference sequence). Written as DNA, the CDR3 is TGTGCCAGCAGCACGACAGGGCAAAGCTCCTACAATGAGCAGTTCTTC. Its translation: CASSTTGQSSYNEQFF.

The V call is TRBV20-1, the J call TRBJ1-1, with 7 positions matching TRBD1. CDR3 length: 17 residues. Germline-derived CDR1 and CDR2 are DFQATT and SNEGSKA (reference sequence). J lost 1 base, V lost 1 base, and 12 bases had no gene match. The CDR3 sequence is CSARVFGPGQQNTEAFF. In nucleotides, the CDR3 is TGCAGTGCTAGAGTATTCGGGCCGGGACAGCAGAACACTGAAGCTTTCTTT.

This clonotype was counted at least ten times. The chain carries TRBV7-2 and TRBJ1-1, with 7 bases aligning to TRBD1. The CDR3 contains 14 residues. Germline assignment: CDR1 SGHTA and CDR2 FQGNSA. The V gene end was trimmed by 5 bases and the J gene end by 3 bases; junction bases not matched to a gene: 6. The CDR3 loop is CASSQTGKDTEAFF. The CDR3 bases are TGTGCCAGCAGCCAGACAGGGAAGGACACTGAAGCTTTCTTT.

This clonotype was seen a few times. V is TRBV12-3 or TRBV12-4 and J is TRBJ2-7, with 7 bases lining up with TRBD2. J lost 0 bases, V lost 5 bases, and 16 bases had no gene match. This CDR3 is 18 amino acids long. This CDR3 is CASSPRGERSGVSYEQYF. The CDR3 nucleotides read TGTGCCAGCAGTCCCCGGGGGGAACGGAGCGGGGTCTCCTACGAGCAGTACTTC.

This clonotype has only a few counts. The rearrangement joins TRBV7-2 to TRBJ1-1; unclear D gene. V shed 1 base and J shed 4 bases, with 10 bases lying between them. Germline CDR1 and CDR2: SGHTA and FQGNSA. The CDR3 totals 14 residues. Here the CDR3 reads CASSLGGYGTEAFF. In DNA, the CDR3 is TGTGCCAGCAGCTTAGGAGGGTATGGCACTGAAGCTTTCTTT.

The chain couples TRBV6-1 to TRBJ1-5, with a possible D match to TRBD1 (5 bases). This CDR3 is 12 amino acids long. V was cut by 9 bases and J by 4 bases, with 10 bases left in between. Germline V lookup: CDR1 MNHNS, CDR2 SASEGT. The CDR3 loop reads CASGDGNQPQHF. The CDR3 region has the DNA TGTGCCAGTGGGGACGGAAATCAGCCCCAGCATTTT.

The rearrangement joins TRBV20-1 to TRBJ2-7; no clear D. The CDR3 contains 15 residues. CDR1 is DFQATT and CDR2 is SNEGSKA in the germline V gene (reference sequence). V lost 0 bases to trimming and J lost 5 bases, with 17 bases between them. CDR3 coding DNA: TGCAGTGCTAGAGATAAAGGCCCTCCTCGGGACGAGCAGTACTTC. Its protein product is CSARDKGPPRDEQYF.

This sequence joins TRBV7-2 and TRBJ2-7; D is unclear. Trimming took off 3 bases at V and 3 bases at J, with 6 bases between the two ends. Germline V lookup: CDR1 SGHTA, CDR2 FQGNSA. This CDR3 is 12 amino acids long. CDR3 in amino acids: CASSLLIYEQYF. The CDR3 coding sequence is TGTGCCAGCAGCTTGCTCATCTACGAGCAGTACTTC. The entire variable domain, with the rest obtained from reference TRBV7-2 and TRBJ2-7, is as follows: GAGVSQSPSNKVTEKGKDVELRCDPISGHTALYWYRQSLGQGLEFLIYFQGNSAPDKSGLPSDRFSAERTGGSVSTLTIQRTQQEDSAVYLCASSLLIYEQYFGPGTRLTVT.

This sequence joins TRBV19 and TRBJ1-5, with 7 bases lining up with TRBD1. Per germline, CDR1 LNHDA and CDR2 SQIVND (reference sequence). J gave up 0 bases and V 5 bases, and 10 bases lay outside the gene matches. CDR3 length: 17 amino acids. The CDR3 region is CASSSSGQHNSNQPQHF. CDR3 bases: TGTGCCAGTAGTTCCTCGGGACAGCACAATAGCAATCAGCCCCAGCATTTT.

This clonotype was counted between two and nine times. The V call is TRBV7-3, the J call TRBJ1-6; 7 bases align to TRBD1. J lost 5 bases, V lost 5 bases, and 6 bases had no gene match. This CDR3 comprises 15 residues. Germline V CDR1 and CDR2: SGHTA, FQGTGA. Here the CDR3 DNA reads TGTGCCAGCAGCCGAGGGGGCCTGAATAATTCACCCCTCCACTTT. Protein sequence: CASSRGGLNNSPLHF.

The chain has TRBV12-3 or TRBV12-4 and TRBJ2-1; D not resolved. CDR3 length: 14 residues. The V end lost 6 bases, the J end lost 4 bases, and 13 bases lay between the germline ends. The CDR3 sequence is CASRRFGGYNEQFF. CDR3 DNA: TGTGCCAGCAGGAGGTTCGGCGGTTACAATGAGCAGTTCTTC.

The CDR3 DNA sequence: TGTGCCAGCAGTTGGGACACTAACTATGGCTACACCTTC. Residues: CASSWDTNYGYTF. The chain employs TRBV6-2 or TRBV6-3 and TRBJ1-2; D may be TRBD1 (6 bases). V lost 4 bases to trimming and J lost 0 bases, with 6 bases between them. Germline assignment: CDR1 MNHEY and CDR2 SVGEGT. The CDR3 has 13 residues.

The rearrangement links TRBV29-1 to TRBJ2-3, with D unclear. Germline lookup yields CDR1 SQVTM and CDR2 ANQGSEA. The CDR3 is 11 amino acids. V was shortened by 1 base and J by 8 bases, with 7 bases between the two germline ends. Here the CDR3 reads CSVEGPATQYF. CDR3 nucleotides: TGCAGCGTTGAAGGACCGGCTACGCAGTATTTT.

This chain connects TRBV7-8 to TRBJ2-1; D remains unclear. The V end lost 1 base, the J end lost 5 bases, and 9 bases lay between the germline ends. The CDR3 has 14 residues. Germline V gene lookup returns CDR1 SGHVS and CDR2 FQNEAQ. The CDR3 reads CASSLGTVHNEQFF. In DNA form, the CDR3 reads TGTGCCAGCAGCTTAGGTACAGTCCACAATGAGCAGTTCTTC.

This clonotype has just a few counts. V and J are TRBV7-9 and TRBJ2-1; 7 bases line up with TRBD2. V shed 4 bases and J 4 bases; nucleotides not matched to a gene: 13. CDR1 SEHNR and CDR2 FQNEAQ come from the germline V gene (reference sequence). The CDR3 has 17 amino acids. The CDR3 DNA sequence: TGTGCCAGCAGCTCGCGAGACCGGGGGGTGATTTACAATGAGCAGTTCTTC. This translates into CASSSRDRGVIYNEQFF. Together with reference TRBV7-9 and TRBJ2-1, the CDR3 gives the full variable domain: DTGVSQNPRHKITKRGQNVTFRCDPISEHNRLYWYRQTLGQGPEFLTYFQNEAQLEKSRLLSDRFSAERPKGSFSTLEIQRTEQGDSAMYLCASSSRDRGVIYNEQFFGPGTRLTVL.

This clonotype was seen a handful of times. The CDR3 sequence: CASSSQGLGETQYF. In DNA, the CDR3 is TGTGCCAGCAGTTCACAGGGGCTCGGGGAGACCCAGTACTTC. The rearrangement joins TRBV2 to TRBJ2-5; 7 nucleotides agree with TRBD1. Trimming at V came to 5 bases and at J to 5 bases, leaving 8 bases not matched to a gene. This CDR3 contains 14 residues. Germline CDR1 SNHLY, CDR2 FYNNEI.

DNA for the CDR3: TGTGCCAGCAGCCCGTCTTGGGACAGTCGAAACACCATATATTTT. Translated: CASSPSWDSRNTIYF. This chain joins TRBV28 and TRBJ1-3; 7 nucleotides line up with TRBD1. This CDR3 region has 15 residues. The ends lost 6 bases at V and 5 bases at J; junction bases unmatched: 10. The germline gives CDR1 MDHEN, CDR2 SYDVKM.

V usage is TRBV5-5 and J usage is TRBJ1-3; no definite D call. This CDR3 spans 18 amino acids. Germline V CDR1 and CDR2: SGHKS, YYEKEE (reference sequence). V was clipped by 2 bases and J by 0 bases, with 18 bases between them. CDR3 in DNA: TGTGCCAGCAGCTTCCGGGCCGCCTCATTTACCTCTGGAAACACCATATATTTT. Translation gives CASSFRAASFTSGNTIYF.

The rearrangement links TRBV2 to TRBJ2-7; possible D gene TRBD2, 6 bases. Trimming stripped 1 base from V and 5 bases from J, with 15 bases between. CDR1 and CDR2 (germline): SNHLY, FYNNEI. The CDR3 is 15 residues long. The CDR3 DNA reads as TGTGCCAGCAGTGAAGTGGGACTCCCAGCGGACGAGCAGTACTTC. Translation: CASSEVGLPADEQYF.

The chain is built from TRBV7-6 and TRBJ1-2; D is unresolved. The CDR3 length is 15 residues. CDR1 is SGHVS and CDR2 is FNYEAQ in the germline V gene. Between the trimmed V and J ends, which lost 2 bases and 4 bases, there was a span of 14 bases. CDR3 coding DNA: TGTGCCAGCAGCTTATTTCAAGAGGACTCCTATGGCTACACCTTC. Its translation: CASSLFQEDSYGYTF. Together with reference TRBV7-6 and TRBJ1-2, the CDR3 gives the full variable domain: GAGVSQSPRYKVTKRGQDVALRCDPISGHVSLYWYRQALGQGPEFLTYFNYEAQQDKSGLPNDRFSAERPEGSISTLTIQRTEQRDSAMYRCASSLFQEDSYGYTFGSGTRLTVV.